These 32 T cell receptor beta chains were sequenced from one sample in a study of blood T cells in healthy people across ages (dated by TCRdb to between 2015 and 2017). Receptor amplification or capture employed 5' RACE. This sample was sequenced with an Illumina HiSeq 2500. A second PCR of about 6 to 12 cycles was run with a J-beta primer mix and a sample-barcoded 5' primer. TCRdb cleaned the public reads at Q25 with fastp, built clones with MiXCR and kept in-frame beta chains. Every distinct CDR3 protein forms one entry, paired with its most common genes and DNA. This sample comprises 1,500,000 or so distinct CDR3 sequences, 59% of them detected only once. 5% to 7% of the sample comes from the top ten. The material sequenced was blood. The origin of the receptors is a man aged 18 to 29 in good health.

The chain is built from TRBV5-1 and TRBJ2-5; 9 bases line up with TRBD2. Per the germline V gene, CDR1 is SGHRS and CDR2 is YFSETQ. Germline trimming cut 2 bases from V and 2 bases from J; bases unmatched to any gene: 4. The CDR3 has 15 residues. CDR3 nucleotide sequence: TGCGCCAGCAGCTTCACCCTAGCGGGGCAAGAGACCCAGTACTTC. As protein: CASSFTLAGQETQYF.

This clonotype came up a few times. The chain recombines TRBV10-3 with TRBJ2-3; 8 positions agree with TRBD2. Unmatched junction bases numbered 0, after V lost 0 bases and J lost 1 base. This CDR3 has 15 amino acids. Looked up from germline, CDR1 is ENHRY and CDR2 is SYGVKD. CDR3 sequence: CAISESGLGTDTQYF. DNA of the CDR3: TGTGCCATCAGTGAGTCGGGACTAGGCACAGATACGCAGTATTTT.

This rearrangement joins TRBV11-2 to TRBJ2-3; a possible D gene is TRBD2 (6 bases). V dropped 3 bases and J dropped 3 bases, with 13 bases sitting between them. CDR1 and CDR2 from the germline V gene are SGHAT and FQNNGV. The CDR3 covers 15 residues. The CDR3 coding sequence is TGTGCCAGCAGCTTGGGGGGTAGCCAAACAGATACGCAGTATTTT. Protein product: CASSLGGSQTDTQYF.

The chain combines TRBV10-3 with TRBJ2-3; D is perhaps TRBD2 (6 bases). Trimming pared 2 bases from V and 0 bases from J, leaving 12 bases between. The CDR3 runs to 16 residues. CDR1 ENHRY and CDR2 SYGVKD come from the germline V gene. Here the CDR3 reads CAISEGLGGSTDTQYF. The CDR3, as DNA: TGTGCCATCAGTGAGGGGCTCGGGGGAAGCACAGATACGCAGTATTTT.

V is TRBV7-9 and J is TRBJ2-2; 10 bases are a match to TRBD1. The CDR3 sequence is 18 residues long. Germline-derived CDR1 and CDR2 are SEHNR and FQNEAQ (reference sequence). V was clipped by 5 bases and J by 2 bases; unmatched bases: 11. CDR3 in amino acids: CASSRIPGQGTNTGELFF. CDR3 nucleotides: TGTGCCAGCAGCCGGATCCCGGGACAGGGGACCAACACCGGGGAGCTGTTTTTT.

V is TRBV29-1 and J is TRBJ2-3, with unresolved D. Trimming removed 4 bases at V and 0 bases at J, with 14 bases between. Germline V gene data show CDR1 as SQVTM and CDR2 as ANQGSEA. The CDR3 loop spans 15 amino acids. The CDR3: CSVVSRIPSTDTQYF. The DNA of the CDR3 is TGCAGCGTTGTAAGCCGGATCCCTAGCACAGATACGCAGTATTTT.

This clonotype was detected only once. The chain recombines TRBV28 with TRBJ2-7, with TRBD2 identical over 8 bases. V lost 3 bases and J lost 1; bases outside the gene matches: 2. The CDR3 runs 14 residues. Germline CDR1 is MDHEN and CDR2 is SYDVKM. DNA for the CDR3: TGTGCCAGCAGTTTTGGACTAGCTTCCTACGAGCAGTACTTC. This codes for CASSFGLASYEQYF.

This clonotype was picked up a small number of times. CDR3 region: CSVVRDREQFF. In DNA form, the CDR3 reads TGCAGCGTTGTTCGGGACAGGGAGCAGTTCTTC. V gene TRBV29-1 combines with J gene TRBJ2-1; 8 bases are shared with TRBD1. CDR3 length: 11 amino acids. Germline V gives CDR1 SQVTM, CDR2 ANQGSEA. Germline trimming cut 4 bases from V and 10 bases from J; bases unmatched to any gene: 3.

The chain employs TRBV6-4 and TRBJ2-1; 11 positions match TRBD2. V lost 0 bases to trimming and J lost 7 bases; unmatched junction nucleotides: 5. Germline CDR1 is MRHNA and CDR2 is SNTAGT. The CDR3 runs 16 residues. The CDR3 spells CASSDSIGLAGNEQFF. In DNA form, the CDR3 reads TGTGCCAGCAGTGACTCGATTGGACTAGCGGGTAATGAGCAGTTCTTC.

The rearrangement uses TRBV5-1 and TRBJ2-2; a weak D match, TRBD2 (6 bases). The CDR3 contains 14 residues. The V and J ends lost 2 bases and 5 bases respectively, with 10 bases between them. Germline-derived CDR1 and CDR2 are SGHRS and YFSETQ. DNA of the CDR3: TGCGCCAGCAGCTTCGCCCTAGCGACCGGGGAGCTGTTTTTT. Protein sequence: CASSFALATGELFF. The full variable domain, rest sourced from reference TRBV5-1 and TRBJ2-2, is KAGVTQTPRYLIKTRGQQVTLSCSPISGHRSVSWYQQTPGQGLQFLFEYFSETQRNKGNFPGRFSGRQFSNSRSEMNVSTLELGDSALYLCASSFALATGELFFGEGSRLTVL.

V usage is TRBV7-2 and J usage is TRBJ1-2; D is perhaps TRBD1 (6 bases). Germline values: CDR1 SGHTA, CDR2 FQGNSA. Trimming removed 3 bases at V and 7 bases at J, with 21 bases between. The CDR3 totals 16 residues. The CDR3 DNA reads TGTGCCAGCAGCTTCCGACAGGCCAACCCCCTGAGTGGCTACACCTTC. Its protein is CASSFRQANPLSGYTF.

The chain's CDR3 is CASSSQIRGSFTDTQYF. The CDR3 DNA reads as TGTGCCAGCAGTTCCCAGATCCGGGGGAGCTTTACAGATACGCAGTATTTT. This sequence joins TRBV7-2 and TRBJ2-3; D is perhaps TRBD2 (6 bases). The CDR3 extends over 17 amino acids. Per the germline V gene, CDR1 is SGHTA and CDR2 is FQGNSA. The V end was cut by 6 bases, the J end by 3 bases, with 22 bases between.

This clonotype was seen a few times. The chain's CDR3 is CSARDRAGGETQYF. The CDR3 region has the DNA TGCAGTGCTAGAGATCGGGCAGGGGGTGAGACCCAGTACTTC. This chain uses TRBV20-1 with TRBJ2-5, with 7 bases lining up with TRBD1. Looked up from germline, CDR1 is DFQATT and CDR2 is SNEGSKA (reference sequence). The V and J ends lost 0 bases and 5 bases, in that order; junction bases with no gene match: 6. The CDR3 has 14 amino acids.

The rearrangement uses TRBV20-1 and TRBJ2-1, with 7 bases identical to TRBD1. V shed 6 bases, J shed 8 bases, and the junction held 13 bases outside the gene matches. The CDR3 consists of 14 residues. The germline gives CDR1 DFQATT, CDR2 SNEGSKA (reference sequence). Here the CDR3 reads CSAPDQDRSYEQFF. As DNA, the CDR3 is TGCAGTGCGCCCGACCAGGACAGGAGCTATGAGCAGTTCTTC.

The CDR3 nucleotides are TGTGCCAGCAGAACTAGGGGGGCAGGGGGCCAAGAGACCCAGTACTTC. Translation: CASRTRGAGGQETQYF. The chain joins TRBV7-2 to TRBJ2-5; tentatively, D is TRBD1 (7 bases). Trimming removed 6 bases at V and 1 base at J, with 18 bases between. The germline V gene encodes CDR1 SGHTA and CDR2 FQGNSA. CDR3 length equals 16 residues.

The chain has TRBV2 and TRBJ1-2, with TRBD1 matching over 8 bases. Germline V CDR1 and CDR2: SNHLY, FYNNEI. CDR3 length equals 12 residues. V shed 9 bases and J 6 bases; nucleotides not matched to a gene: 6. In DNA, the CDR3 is TGTGCCAGTATTACAGGGGGGGATGGCTACACCTTC. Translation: CASITGGDGYTF.

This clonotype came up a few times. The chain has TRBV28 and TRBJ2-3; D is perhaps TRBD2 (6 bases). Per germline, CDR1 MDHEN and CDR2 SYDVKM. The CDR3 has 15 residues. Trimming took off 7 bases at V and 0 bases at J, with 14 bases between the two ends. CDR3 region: CASIPRGASTDTQYF. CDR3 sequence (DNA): TGTGCCAGCATCCCCCGCGGGGCGAGCACAGATACGCAGTATTTT.

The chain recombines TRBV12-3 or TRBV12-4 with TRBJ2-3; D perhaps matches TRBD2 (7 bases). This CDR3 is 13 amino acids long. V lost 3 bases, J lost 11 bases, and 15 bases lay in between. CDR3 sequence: CASSFRGRGRQYF. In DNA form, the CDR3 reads TGTGCCAGCAGTTTCCGGGGGAGGGGGAGGCAGTATTTT.

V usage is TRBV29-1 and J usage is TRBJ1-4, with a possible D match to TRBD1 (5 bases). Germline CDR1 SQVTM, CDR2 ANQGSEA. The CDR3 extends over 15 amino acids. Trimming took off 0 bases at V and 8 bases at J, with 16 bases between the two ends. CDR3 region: CSVEDPGGVNEKLFF. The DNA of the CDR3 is TGCAGCGTTGAAGATCCTGGAGGGGTCAACGAAAAACTGTTTTTT.

This chain's CDR3 is CATSDFPSSNYNEQFF. DNA of the CDR3: TGTGCCACCAGTGATTTCCCTAGCTCCAACTACAATGAGCAGTTCTTC. This chain uses TRBV24-1 with TRBJ2-1; TRBD2 might be the D (5 bases). The CDR3 has 16 residues. The V gene's germline CDR1 is KGHDR and CDR2 SFDVKD. Trimming took 1 base from V and 3 from J, leaving 12 bases between them.

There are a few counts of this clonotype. The CDR3 sequence: CSALSGSYNEQFF. The CDR3 bases are TGCAGCGCATTAAGCGGGAGTTACAATGAGCAGTTCTTC. The J gene is TRBJ2-1, the V gene TRBV29-1; 8 nucleotides agree with TRBD2. Germline trimming cut 7 bases from V and 4 bases from J; bases unmatched to any gene: 6. CDR3 length: 13 amino acids. From germline, CDR1 is SQVTM and CDR2 ANQGSEA.

The CDR3: CASSFWGTGGTDTQYF. CDR3 coding DNA: TGTGCCAGCAGTTTTTGGGGGACAGGGGGTACAGATACGCAGTATTTT. The V call is TRBV28, the J call TRBJ2-3; 11 positions match TRBD1. This CDR3 has 16 amino acids. The V gene's germline CDR1 is MDHEN and CDR2 SYDVKM. The trim removed 3 bases at V and 3 bases at J, leaving 5 bases unmatched.

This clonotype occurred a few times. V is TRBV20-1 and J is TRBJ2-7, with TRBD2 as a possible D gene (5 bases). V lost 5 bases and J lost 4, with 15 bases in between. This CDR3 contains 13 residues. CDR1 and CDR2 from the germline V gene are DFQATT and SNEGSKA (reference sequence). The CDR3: CSAEGRVGYEQYF. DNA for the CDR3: TGCAGTGCTGAGGGAAGAGTTGGTTACGAGCAGTACTTC.

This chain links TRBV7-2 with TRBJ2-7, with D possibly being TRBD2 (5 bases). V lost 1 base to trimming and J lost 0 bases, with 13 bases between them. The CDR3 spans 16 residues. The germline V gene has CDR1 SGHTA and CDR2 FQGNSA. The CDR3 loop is CASSLDIALSSYEQYF. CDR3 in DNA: TGTGCCAGCAGCTTAGACATAGCGTTGAGCTCCTACGAGCAGTACTTC.

The CDR3 here is CSVVENQETQYF. The CDR3 DNA sequence: TGCAGCGTTGTAGAAAACCAAGAGACCCAGTACTTC. This chain links TRBV29-1 with TRBJ2-5; no definite D call. Trimming shortened V by 4 bases and J by 0 bases, and 6 bases separated the two germline ends. The CDR3 is 12 residues long. Germline CDR1 reads SQVTM; CDR2 reads ANQGSEA.

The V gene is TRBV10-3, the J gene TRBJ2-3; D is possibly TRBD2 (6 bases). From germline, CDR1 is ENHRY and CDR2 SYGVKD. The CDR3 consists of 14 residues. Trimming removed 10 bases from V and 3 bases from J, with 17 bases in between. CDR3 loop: CATIAAKETDTQYF. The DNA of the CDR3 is TGTGCCACCATAGCGGCTAAGGAGACAGATACGCAGTATTTT.

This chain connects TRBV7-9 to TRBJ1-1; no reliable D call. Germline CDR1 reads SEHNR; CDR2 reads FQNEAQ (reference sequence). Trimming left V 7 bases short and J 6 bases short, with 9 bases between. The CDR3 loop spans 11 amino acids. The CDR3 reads CASMREPEAFF. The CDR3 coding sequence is TGTGCCAGCATGCGAGAGCCTGAAGCTTTCTTT. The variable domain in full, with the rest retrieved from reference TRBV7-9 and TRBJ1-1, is DTGVSQNPRHKITKRGQNVTFRCDPISEHNRLYWYRQTLGQGPEFLTYFQNEAQLEKSRLLSDRFSAERPKGSFSTLEIQRTEQGDSAMYLCASMREPEAFFGQGTRLTVV.

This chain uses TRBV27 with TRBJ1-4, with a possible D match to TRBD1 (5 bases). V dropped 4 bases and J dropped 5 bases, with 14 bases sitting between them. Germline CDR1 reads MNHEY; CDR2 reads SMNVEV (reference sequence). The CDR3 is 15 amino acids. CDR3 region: CASSSSQVFNEKLFF. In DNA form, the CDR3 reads TGTGCCAGCAGTTCGTCACAGGTTTTCAATGAAAAACTGTTTTTT. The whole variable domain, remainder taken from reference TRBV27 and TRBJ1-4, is EAQVTQNPRYLITVTGKKLTVTCSQNMNHEYMSWYRQDPGLGLRQIYYSMNVEVTDKGDVPEGYKVSRKEKRNFPLILESPSPNQTSLYFCASSSSQVFNEKLFFGSGTQLSVL.

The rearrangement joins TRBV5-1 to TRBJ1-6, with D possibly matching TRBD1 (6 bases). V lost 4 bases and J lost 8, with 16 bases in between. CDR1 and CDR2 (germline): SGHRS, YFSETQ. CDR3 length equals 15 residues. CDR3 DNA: TGCGCCAGCAGCCAAAGCGGGGGGCTGGATTCACCCCTCCACTTT. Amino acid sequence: CASSQSGGLDSPLHF.

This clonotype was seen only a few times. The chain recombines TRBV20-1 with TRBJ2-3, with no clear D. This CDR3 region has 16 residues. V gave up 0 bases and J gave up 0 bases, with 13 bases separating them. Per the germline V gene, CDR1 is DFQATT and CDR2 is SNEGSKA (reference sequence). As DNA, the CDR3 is TGCAGTGCTAGAGACAAAGACAAGACTAGCACAGATACGCAGTATTTT. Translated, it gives CSARDKDKTSTDTQYF.

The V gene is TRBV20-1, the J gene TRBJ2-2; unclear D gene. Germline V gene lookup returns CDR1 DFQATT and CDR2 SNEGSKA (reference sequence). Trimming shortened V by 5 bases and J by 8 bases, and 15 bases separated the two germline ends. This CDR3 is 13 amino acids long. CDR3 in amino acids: CSAAVIEGGELFF. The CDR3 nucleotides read TGCAGTGCTGCAGTCATAGAAGGGGGGGAGCTGTTTTTT.

CDR3 DNA sequence: TGTGCCAGCAGCCAAGCCGGGGGGGGCCAGGGCTACACCTTC. It translates to CASSQAGGGQGYTF. V gene TRBV4-2 combines with J gene TRBJ1-2; the D gene is possibly TRBD1 (6 bases). V lost 1 base to trimming and J lost 8 bases, with 14 bases between them. Germline V gene sequence: CDR1 LGHNA, CDR2 YNFKEQ. The CDR3 runs to 14 residues.